These 23 T cell receptor beta chains were sequenced from one sample in a study of vaccination effects on CD4 cells after COVID-19. No cognate antigen is known for these TCRs. Method: immunoSEQ multiplex PCR; TCRdb's copy keeps in-frame clones and lacks some. The data show tens of thousands of clones, 77% seen once. Between days 9 and 10 of culture, CD4+ T cells were separated out. Sequencing used CD4+ T cells from PBMCs cultured without peptide, obtained before COVID-19 vaccination. Source of these receptors: a human donor who received a COVID-19 vaccine.

This chain joins TRBV30 and TRBJ1-6; perhaps TRBD1 as D (5 bases). Germline loops: CDR1 GTSNPN, CDR2 SVGIG (reference sequence). V was trimmed by 3 bases and J by 7 bases, leaving 13 bases between them. The CDR3 is 14 residues long. The chain's CDR3 is CAWSTGLANSPLHF. In nucleotides, the CDR3 is TGTGCCTGGAGCACGGGACTGGCAAATTCACCCCTCCACTTT.

V gene TRBV24-1 combines with J gene TRBJ2-4; either TRBD1 or TRBD2 may supply D (5 bases each). Germline V gene sequence: CDR1 KGHDR, CDR2 SFDVKD. CDR3 size: 14 residues. V was pared by 4 bases and J by 6 bases, with 12 bases between. The CDR3, as DNA: TGTGCCACCAGTGACGGGACCTCGGGAAACATTCAGTACTTC. This encodes CATSDGTSGNIQYF.

This chain links TRBV25-1 with TRBJ1-6, with a tentative D call TRBD1 (5 bases). V lost 1 base and J 6 bases, leaving 13 bases between the germline ends. Germline CDR1 MGHDK, CDR2 SYGVNS. The CDR3 totals 16 residues. The CDR3 bases are TGTGCCAGCAGTGAATGGTCCAGGGTTAGTAATTCACCCCTCCACTTT. This codes for CASSEWSRVSNSPLHF.

The chain joins TRBV6-1 to TRBJ1-1; unclear D gene. CDR1 is MNHNS and CDR2 is SASEGT in the germline V gene. V was pared by 4 bases and J by 4 bases, with 22 bases between. This CDR3 is 17 amino acids long. The CDR3 DNA sequence: TGTGCCAGCAGTGCAAGGATGTCCCCCGAAGTTGGCACTGAAGCTTTCTTT. This translates into CASSARMSPEVGTEAFF.

This chain joins TRBV5-1 and TRBJ1-1; the D gene is possibly TRBD1 (5 bases). V was trimmed by 2 bases and J by 1 base, leaving 9 bases between them. Germline CDR1 reads SGHRS; CDR2 reads YFSETQ. This CDR3 is 14 amino acids long. CDR3 DNA sequence: TGCGCCAGCAGCTTCCCCGACAGGAACACTGAAGCTTTCTTT. Translated: CASSFPDRNTEAFF.

The chain couples TRBV7-8 to TRBJ2-6, with D possibly being TRBD1 (6 bases). Germline loops: CDR1 SGHVS, CDR2 FQNEAQ. The CDR3 loop spans 17 amino acids. Trimming removed 0 bases at V and 0 bases at J, with 9 bases between. The DNA of the CDR3 is TGTGCCAGCAGCTTAGCGGGGGCCCTCTCTGGGGCCAACGTCCTGACTTTC. This encodes CASSLAGALSGANVLTF.

The chain has TRBV18 and TRBJ2-2, with 7 bases fitting TRBD1. The CDR3 is made up of 14 amino acids. CDR1 is KGHSH and CDR2 is LQKENI in the germline V gene. Trimming at V came to 4 bases and at J to 2 bases, leaving 1 base not matched to a gene. Written as DNA, the CDR3 is TGTGCCAGCTCACGGACAGGAAACACCGGGGAGCTGTTTTTT. Encoded protein: CASSRTGNTGELFF. The complete variable domain, with remaining parts taken from reference TRBV18 and TRBJ2-2, reads NAGVMQNPRHLVRRRGQEARLRCSPMKGHSHVYWYRQLPEEGLKFMVYLQKENIIDESGMPKERFSAEFPKEGPSILRIQQVVRGDSAAYFCASSRTGNTGELFFGEGSRLTVL.

J is TRBJ1-2 and V is TRBV20-1, with a tentative D call TRBD1 (5 bases). The V end was cut by 3 bases, the J end by 1 base, with 12 bases between. Germline loops: CDR1 DFQATT, CDR2 SNEGSKA (reference sequence). The CDR3 loop spans 14 amino acids. The CDR3 loop reads CSASGGEGNYGYTF. CDR3 coding DNA: TGCAGTGCTAGTGGGGGGGAGGGTAACTATGGCTACACCTTC.

This clone turned up a few times. The rearrangement joins TRBV5-4 to TRBJ2-7; maybe TRBD2 (7 bases). Trimming left V 5 bases short and J 4 bases short, with 13 bases between. The V gene's germline CDR1 is SGHNT and CDR2 YYREEE (reference sequence). The CDR3 contains 13 residues. Here the CDR3 DNA reads TGTGCCAGCAGTTCGGGGGGCCAATACGAGCAGTACGTC. Translated, it gives CASSSGGQYEQYV.

The V call is TRBV6-6, the J call TRBJ1-2, with D unresolved. The CDR3 contains 16 residues. The V and J ends lost 8 bases and 2 bases respectively, with 21 bases between them. CDR1 MNHNY and CDR2 SVGAGI come from the germline V gene (reference sequence). CDR3 nucleotide sequence: TGTGCCAGCTTCCCCCCCCGGACTAGGGCCAACTATGGCTACACCTTC. Amino acid sequence: CASFPPRTRANYGYTF.

The chain uses TRBV5-1 and TRBJ2-2, with D perhaps TRBD1 (5 bases). Germline assignment: CDR1 SGHRS and CDR2 YFSETQ. V lost 7 bases and J lost 3, with 13 bases in between. The CDR3 covers 14 residues. CDR3 nucleotide sequence: TGCGCCAGCCGAATGACAGAATACACCGGGGAGCTGTTTTTT. Translated: CASRMTEYTGELFF.

The V gene is TRBV7-3, the J gene TRBJ1-1; no reliable D call. Looked up from germline, CDR1 is SGHTA and CDR2 is FQGTGA. The length of the CDR3 is 14 residues. V was shortened by 5 bases and J by 1 base, with 11 bases between the two germline ends. CDR3 protein: CASSQYGENTEAFF. The DNA of the CDR3 is TGTGCCAGCAGCCAATACGGGGAGAACACTGAAGCTTTCTTT.

The chain links TRBV15 to TRBJ1-4, with no clear D. The germline CDR1 and CDR2 sequences are LNHNV and YYDKDF (reference sequence). The CDR3 consists of 13 residues. V was pared by 0 bases and J by 4 bases, with 3 bases between. The CDR3 spells CATSRDYNEKLFF. The CDR3 DNA is TGTGCCACCAGCAGAGATTATAATGAAAAACTGTTTTTT. The full variable domain, completed using reference TRBV15 and TRBJ1-4, is DAMVIQNPRYQVTQFGKPVTLSCSQTLNHNVMYWYQQKSSQAPKLLFHYYDKDFNNEADTPDNFQSRRPNTSFCFLDIRSPGLGDTAMYLCATSRDYNEKLFFGSGTQLSVL.

V and J are TRBV11-2 and TRBJ2-3, with TRBD1 as a possible D gene (6 bases). Trimming removed 1 base from V and 3 bases from J, with 11 bases in between. The germline V gene has CDR1 SGHAT and CDR2 FQNNGV. The CDR3 contains 15 residues. CDR3 DNA sequence: TGTGCCAGCAGCTTAGTTGCAGGGGTGACAGATACGCAGTATTTT. Protein sequence: CASSLVAGVTDTQYF.

The chain is built from TRBV5-1 and TRBJ1-5, with D uncertain. Trimming left V 8 bases short and J 4 bases short, with 13 bases between. Germline CDR1 SGHRS, CDR2 YFSETQ. CDR3 length: 13 amino acids. CDR3 amino acids: CASPRLGNQPQHF. The CDR3 nucleotides are TGCGCCAGTCCCCGGCTGGGAAATCAGCCCCAGCATTTT.

The rearrangement joins TRBV2 to TRBJ1-5; no clear D. Germline V gene sequence: CDR1 SNHLY, CDR2 FYNNEI. The CDR3 sequence is 13 residues long. The ends were cut back, 6 bases at V and 4 bases at J, with 10 bases in the middle. Written as DNA, the CDR3 is TGTGCCAGCAGCGGGTCTGGGAATCAGCCCCAGCATTTT. It is translated as CASSGSGNQPQHF.

V and J are TRBV5-1 and TRBJ2-5, with TRBD2 matching over 8 bases. There are 21 residues in the CDR3. CDR1 is SGHRS, CDR2 YFSETQ, per germline. V was pared by 4 bases and J by 1 base, with 24 bases of the junction left unmatched. As DNA, the CDR3 is TGCGCCAGCAGCCCCTTCGGTGCGGGGGGTCGATCGGCCGCGCCCCAAGAGACCCAGTACTTC. Translating gives CASSPFGAGGRSAAPQETQYF. Combining the CDR3 with reference TRBV5-1 and TRBJ2-5 gives the whole variable domain KAGVTQTPRYLIKTRGQQVTLSCSPISGHRSVSWYQQTPGQGLQFLFEYFSETQRNKGNFPGRFSGRQFSNSRSEMNVSTLELGDSALYLCASSPFGAGGRSAAPQETQYFGPGTRLLVL.

The chain is built from TRBV7-9 and TRBJ2-3, with D maybe TRBD2 (5 bases). Per germline, CDR1 SEHNR and CDR2 FQNEAQ (reference sequence). This CDR3 contains 12 residues. Trimming pared 5 bases from V and 11 bases from J, leaving 14 bases between. CDR3 sequence: CASSHGLNMQYF. The CDR3 nucleotides read TGTGCCAGCAGCCACGGACTGAATATGCAGTATTTT.

The chain is built from TRBV6-5 and TRBJ2-1; possibly TRBD2 for D (5 bases). Trimming took off 6 bases at V and 2 bases at J, with 14 bases between the two ends. The CDR3 runs to 15 residues. Germline lookup yields CDR1 MNHEY and CDR2 SVGAGI. CDR3 sequence: CASRAVEGPYNEQFF. CDR3 nucleotide sequence: TGTGCCAGCAGGGCCGTTGAGGGCCCCTACAATGAGCAGTTCTTC.

The chain is built from TRBV28 and TRBJ1-2; 12 nucleotides line up with TRBD1. The CDR3 totals 14 residues. The trim removed 6 bases at V and 7 bases at J, leaving 6 bases unmatched. CDR1 is MDHEN, CDR2 SYDVKM, per germline. The DNA of the CDR3 is TGTGCCAGCAGACCCGGGACAGGGGGCAGTGGCTACACCTTC. Protein: CASRPGTGGSGYTF.

The J gene is TRBJ2-3, the V gene TRBV10-1, with TRBD2 identical over 7 bases. CDR3 size: 14 residues. V dropped 6 bases and J dropped 3; count of bases not matched to a gene: 6. CDR1 and CDR2 (germline): WNHNN, SYGVQD (reference sequence). CDR3 in DNA: TGCGCCAGCAGCGGGGGGATTTTGACAGATACGCAGTATTTT. Protein: CASSGGILTDTQYF.

The chain uses TRBV9 and TRBJ2-7; the D is unclear. This CDR3 has 13 residues. CDR1 and CDR2 (germline): SGDLS, YYNGEE. Trimming shortened V by 5 bases and J by 4 bases, and 13 bases separated the two germline ends. The CDR3 region is CASRVLPAYEQYV. The CDR3 bases are TGTGCCAGCAGAGTTCTACCCGCTTACGAGCAGTACGTC.

The sample holds a few counts of this clone. The rearrangement links TRBV10-1 to TRBJ1-2; D gene uncertain. Germline V gene sequence: CDR1 WNHNN, CDR2 SYGVQD (reference sequence). CDR3 length equals 12 residues. Trimming cost V 8 bases and J 4 bases, with 11 bases left between them. CDR3 nucleotide sequence: TGCGCCAGCGGTTGCAGGAGCTATGGCTACACCTTC. It translates to CASGCRSYGYTF.